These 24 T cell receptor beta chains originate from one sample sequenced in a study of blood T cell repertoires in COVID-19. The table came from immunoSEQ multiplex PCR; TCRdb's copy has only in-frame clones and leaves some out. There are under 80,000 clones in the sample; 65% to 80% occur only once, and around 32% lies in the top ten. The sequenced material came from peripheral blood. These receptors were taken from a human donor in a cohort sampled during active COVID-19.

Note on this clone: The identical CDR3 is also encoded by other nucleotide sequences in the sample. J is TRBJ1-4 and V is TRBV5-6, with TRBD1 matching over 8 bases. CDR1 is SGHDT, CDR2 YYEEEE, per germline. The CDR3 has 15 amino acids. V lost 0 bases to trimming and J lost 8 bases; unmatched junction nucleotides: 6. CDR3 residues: CASSLGWTGHEKLFF. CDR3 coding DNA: TGTGCCAGCAGCTTGGGCTGGACAGGGCACGAAAAACTGTTTTTT.

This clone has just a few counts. CDR3 amino acids: CASSLEPDGYTF. The CDR3 DNA is TGTGCCAGCAGTTTAGAGCCCGATGGCTACACCTTC. The chain combines TRBV28 with TRBJ1-2; no reliable D call. CDR3 length: 12 residues. V lost 2 bases and J 6 bases, leaving 7 bases between the germline ends. Germline CDR1 and CDR2: MDHEN and SYDVKM.

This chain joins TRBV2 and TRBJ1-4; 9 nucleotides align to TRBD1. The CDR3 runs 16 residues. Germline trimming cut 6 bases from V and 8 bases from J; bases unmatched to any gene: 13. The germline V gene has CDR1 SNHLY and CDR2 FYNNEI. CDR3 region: CASRRHTGGAGEKLFF. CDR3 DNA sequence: TGTGCCAGCAGACGCCACACAGGGGGCGCAGGCGAAAAACTGTTTTTT.

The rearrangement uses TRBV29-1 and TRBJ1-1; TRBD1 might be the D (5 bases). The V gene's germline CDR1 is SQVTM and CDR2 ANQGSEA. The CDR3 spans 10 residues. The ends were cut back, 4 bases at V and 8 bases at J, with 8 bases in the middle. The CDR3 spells CSVARVEAFF. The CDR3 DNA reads TGCAGCGTTGCCAGGGTAGAAGCTTTCTTT.

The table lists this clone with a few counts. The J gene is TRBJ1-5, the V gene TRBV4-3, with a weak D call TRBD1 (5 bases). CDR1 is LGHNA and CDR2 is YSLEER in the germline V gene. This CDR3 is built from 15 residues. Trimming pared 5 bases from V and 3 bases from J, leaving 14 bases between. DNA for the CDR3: TGCGCCAGCAGCGTAGGGGCAGACCACAATCAGCCCCAGCATTTT. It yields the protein CASSVGADHNQPQHF.

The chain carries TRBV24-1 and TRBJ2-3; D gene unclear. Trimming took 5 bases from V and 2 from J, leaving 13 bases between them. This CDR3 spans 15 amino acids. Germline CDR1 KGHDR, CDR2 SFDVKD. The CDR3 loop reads CATSATTLNTDTQYF. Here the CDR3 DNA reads TGTGCCACCAGTGCCACTACTCTAAACACAGATACGCAGTATTTT.

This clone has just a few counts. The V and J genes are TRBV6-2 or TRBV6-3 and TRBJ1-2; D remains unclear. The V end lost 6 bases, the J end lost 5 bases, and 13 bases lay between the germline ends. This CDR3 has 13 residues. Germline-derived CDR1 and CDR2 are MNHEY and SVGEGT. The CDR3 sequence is CASSNHATYGYTF. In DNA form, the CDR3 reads TGTGCCAGCAGCAACCACGCCACATATGGCTACACCTTC.

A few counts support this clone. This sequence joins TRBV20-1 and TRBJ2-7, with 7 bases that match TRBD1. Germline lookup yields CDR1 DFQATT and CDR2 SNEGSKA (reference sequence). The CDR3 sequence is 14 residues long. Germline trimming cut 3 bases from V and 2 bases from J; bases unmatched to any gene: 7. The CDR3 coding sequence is TGCAGTGCTAGTCGGCAGGGGGTGGCCTACGAGCAGTACTTC. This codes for CSASRQGVAYEQYF.

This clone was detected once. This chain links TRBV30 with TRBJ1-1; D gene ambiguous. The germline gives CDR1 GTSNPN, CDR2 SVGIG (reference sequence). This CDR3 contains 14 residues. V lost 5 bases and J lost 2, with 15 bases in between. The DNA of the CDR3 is TGTGCCTGGGGAGCGGAGGGCGTAAACACTGAAGCTTTCTTT. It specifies CAWGAEGVNTEAFF.

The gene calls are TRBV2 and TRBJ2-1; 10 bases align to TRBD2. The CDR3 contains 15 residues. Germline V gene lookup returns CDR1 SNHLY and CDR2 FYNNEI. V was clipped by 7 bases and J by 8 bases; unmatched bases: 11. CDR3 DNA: TGTGCCAGCACCCGGGGAGCGGGAGGGCTCGATGAGCAGTTCTTC. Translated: CASTRGAGGLDEQFF.

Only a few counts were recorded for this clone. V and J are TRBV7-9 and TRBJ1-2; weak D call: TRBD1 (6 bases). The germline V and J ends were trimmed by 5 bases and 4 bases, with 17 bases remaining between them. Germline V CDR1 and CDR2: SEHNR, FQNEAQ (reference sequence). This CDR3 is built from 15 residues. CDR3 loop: CASSPTPDRSYGYTF. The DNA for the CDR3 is TGTGCCAGCAGCCCCACCCCGGACAGATCCTATGGCTACACCTTC.

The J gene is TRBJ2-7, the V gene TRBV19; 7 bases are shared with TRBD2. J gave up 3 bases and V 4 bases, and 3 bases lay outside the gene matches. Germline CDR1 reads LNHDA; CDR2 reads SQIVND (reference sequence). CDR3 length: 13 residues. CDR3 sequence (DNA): TGTGCCAGTAGTAGGGGCGGGAGCTACGAGCAGTACTTC. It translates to CASSRGGSYEQYF.

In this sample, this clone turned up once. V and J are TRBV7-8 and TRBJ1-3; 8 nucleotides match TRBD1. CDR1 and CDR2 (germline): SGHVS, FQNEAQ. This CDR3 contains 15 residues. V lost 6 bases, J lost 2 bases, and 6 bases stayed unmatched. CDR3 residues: CASSSDRVAGNTIYF. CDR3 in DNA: TGTGCCAGCAGTTCGGACAGGGTGGCTGGAAACACCATATATTTT.

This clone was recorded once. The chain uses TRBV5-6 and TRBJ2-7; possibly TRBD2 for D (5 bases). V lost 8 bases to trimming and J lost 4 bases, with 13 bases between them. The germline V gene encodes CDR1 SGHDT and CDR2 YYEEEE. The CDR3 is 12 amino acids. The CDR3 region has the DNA TGTGCCAGTTCCCGGGAAGTTTACGAGCAGTACTTC. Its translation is CASSREVYEQYF. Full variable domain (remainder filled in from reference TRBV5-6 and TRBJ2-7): DAGVTQSPTHLIKTRGQQVTLRCSPKSGHDTVSWYQQALGQGPQFIFQYYEEEERQRGNFPDRFSGHQFPNYSSELNVNALLLGDSALYLCASSREVYEQYFGPGTRLTVT.

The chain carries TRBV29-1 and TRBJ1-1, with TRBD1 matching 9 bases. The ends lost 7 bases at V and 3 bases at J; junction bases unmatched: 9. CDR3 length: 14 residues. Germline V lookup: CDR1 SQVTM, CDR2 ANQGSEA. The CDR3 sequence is CSAGRDRGYTEAFF. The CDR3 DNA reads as TGCAGCGCCGGCAGAGACAGGGGGTACACTGAAGCTTTCTTT.

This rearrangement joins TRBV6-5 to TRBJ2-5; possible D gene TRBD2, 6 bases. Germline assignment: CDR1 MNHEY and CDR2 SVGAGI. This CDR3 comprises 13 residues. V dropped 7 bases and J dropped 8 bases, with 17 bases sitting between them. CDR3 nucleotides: TGTGCCAGCAACCGGGAGTTGAGGAGAACCCAGTACTTC. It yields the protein CASNRELRRTQYF.

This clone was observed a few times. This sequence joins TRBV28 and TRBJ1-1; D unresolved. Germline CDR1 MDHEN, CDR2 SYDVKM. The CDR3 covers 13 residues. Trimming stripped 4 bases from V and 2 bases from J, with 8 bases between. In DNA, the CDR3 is TGTGCCAGCAGTTGGCAGTCCAACACTGAAGCTTTCTTT. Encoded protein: CASSWQSNTEAFF. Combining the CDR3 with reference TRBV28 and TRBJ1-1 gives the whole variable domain DVKVTQSSRYLVKRTGEKVFLECVQDMDHENMFWYRQDPGLGLRLIYFSYDVKMKEKGDIPEGYSVSREKKERFSLILESASTNQTSMYLCASSWQSNTEAFFGQGTRLTVV.

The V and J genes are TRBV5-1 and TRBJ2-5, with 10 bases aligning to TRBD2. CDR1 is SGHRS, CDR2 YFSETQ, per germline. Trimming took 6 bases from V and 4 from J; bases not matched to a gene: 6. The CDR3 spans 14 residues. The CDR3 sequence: CASKAGGPVETQYF. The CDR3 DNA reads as TGCGCCAGCAAAGCGGGAGGGCCGGTAGAGACCCAGTACTTC.

CDR3 DNA: TGTGCCAGCAGTCCTGAGACAGGAGCGAGCACCGGGGAGCTGTTTTTT. It is translated as CASSPETGASTGELFF. The chain links TRBV28 to TRBJ2-2; possible D gene TRBD1, 6 bases. V was cut by 5 bases and J by 4 bases, with 17 bases left in between. There are 16 residues in the CDR3. Germline CDR1 MDHEN, CDR2 SYDVKM. The full variable domain, its missing parts supplied by reference TRBV28 and TRBJ2-2, is DVKVTQSSRYLVKRTGEKVFLECVQDMDHENMFWYRQDPGLGLRLIYFSYDVKMKEKGDIPEGYSVSREKKERFSLILESASTNQTSMYLCASSPETGASTGELFFGEGSRLTVL.

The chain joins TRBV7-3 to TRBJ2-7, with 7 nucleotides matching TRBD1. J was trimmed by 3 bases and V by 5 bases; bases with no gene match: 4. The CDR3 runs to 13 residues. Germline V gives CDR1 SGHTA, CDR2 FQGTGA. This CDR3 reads CASSPGQVYEQYF. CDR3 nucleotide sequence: TGTGCCAGCAGCCCCGGACAGGTCTACGAGCAGTACTTC.

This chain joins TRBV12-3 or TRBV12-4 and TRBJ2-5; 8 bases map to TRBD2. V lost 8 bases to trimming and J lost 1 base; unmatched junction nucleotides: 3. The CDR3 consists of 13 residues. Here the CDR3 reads CASPGGTQETQYF. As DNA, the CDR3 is TGTGCCAGCCCGGGGGGGACCCAAGAGACCCAGTACTTC.

In nucleotides, the CDR3 is TGTGCCTGGAGTCCCAACAGACAGCAAGAGACCCAGTACTTC. Amino acid sequence: CAWSPNRQQETQYF. The chain employs TRBV30 and TRBJ2-5; a possible D gene is TRBD1 (5 bases). Trimming shortened V by 2 bases and J by 2 bases, and 12 bases separated the two germline ends. The CDR3 totals 14 residues. Germline V gives CDR1 GTSNPN, CDR2 SVGIG (reference sequence).

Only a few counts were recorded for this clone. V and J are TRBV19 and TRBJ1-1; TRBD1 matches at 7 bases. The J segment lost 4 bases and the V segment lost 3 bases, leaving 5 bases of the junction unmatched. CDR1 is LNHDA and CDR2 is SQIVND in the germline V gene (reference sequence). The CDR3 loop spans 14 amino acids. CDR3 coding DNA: TGTGCCAGTAGTATCGGGCCAGGGGGCACTGAAGCTTTCTTT. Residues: CASSIGPGGTEAFF.

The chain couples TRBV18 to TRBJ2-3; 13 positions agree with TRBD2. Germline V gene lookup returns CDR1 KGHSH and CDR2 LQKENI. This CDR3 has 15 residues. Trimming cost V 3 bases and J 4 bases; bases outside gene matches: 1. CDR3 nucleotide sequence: TGTGCCAGCTCACCGACTAGCGGGAGGCCAGATACGCAGTATTTT. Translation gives CASSPTSGRPDTQYF.